These 20 T cell receptor beta chains originate from one sample sequenced in a study of identical twins. TCRdb itself ran the 5' RACE reads through MiXCR, one entry per CDR3 protein. The data contain approximately 700,000 distinct CDR3 sequences, roughly 6.2% of them seen just once; the ten biggest clones take up 1.5% to 2%. Sequencing was done on a sample of naive T cells sorted from blood. These receptor sequences come from a man aged 18 to 29 in good health.

This clonotype occurred many times. Its ends do not fully match the called genes, so a read error is possible. The chain has TRBV12-3 or TRBV12-4 and TRBJ2-3; TRBD2 agrees at 10 bases. The CDR3 length is 14 residues. The CDR3 here is CATSLAGVQDTQYF. The CDR3 coding sequence is TGTGCCACCAGTCTAGCGGGAGTTCAAGATACGCAGTATTTT.

This clonotype was seen many times. The rearrangement links TRBV20-1 to TRBJ1-1; D unresolved. The germline V gene has CDR1 DFQATT and CDR2 SNEGSKA (reference sequence). V was clipped by 2 bases and J by 2 bases, with 6 bases between them. This CDR3 has 12 amino acids. In DNA form, the CDR3 reads TGCAGTGCTAGACGGGGTAACACTGAAGCTTTCTTT. It encodes CSARRGNTEAFF.

In its sample, this clonotype was seen many times. The chain joins TRBV29-1 to TRBJ2-3, with TRBD2 identical over 11 bases. CDR3 length equals 15 residues. The V gene end was trimmed by 4 bases and the J gene end by 0 bases; junction bases not matched to a gene: 3. Germline-derived CDR1 and CDR2 are SQVTM and ANQGSEA. CDR3: CSVVTSGISTDTQYF. As DNA, the CDR3 is TGCAGCGTTGTGACTAGCGGGATAAGCACAGATACGCAGTATTTT.

Many counts were recorded for this clonotype. The chain has TRBV5-1 and TRBJ2-5; D possibly corresponds to TRBD2 (6 bases). Germline CDR1 is SGHRS and CDR2 is YFSETQ. There are 15 residues in the CDR3. V was shortened by 0 bases and J by 2 bases, with 11 bases between the two germline ends. CDR3 protein: CASSLVGTQQETQYF. The CDR3 DNA is TGCGCCAGCAGCTTGGTAGGGACTCAGCAAGAGACCCAGTACTTC.

This clonotype was observed many times. This chain connects TRBV7-2 to TRBJ2-3, with 7 bases lining up with TRBD2. CDR1 and CDR2 from the germline V gene are SGHTA and FQGNSA. The CDR3 spans 15 residues. The junction had 6 bases not matched to a gene; V was cut back by 1 base and J by 5 bases. The CDR3 loop is CASSLGSSGGDTQYF. Written as DNA, the CDR3 is TGTGCCAGCAGCTTAGGTTCTAGCGGAGGAGATACGCAGTATTTT.

The chain couples TRBV20-1 to TRBJ2-5; 7 nucleotides agree with TRBD2. The germline gives CDR1 DFQATT, CDR2 SNEGSKA (reference sequence). V shed 1 base, J shed 1 base, and the junction held 3 bases outside the gene matches. CDR3 length equals 14 residues. The CDR3 protein is CSARGGGTQETQYF. The CDR3 DNA is TGCAGTGCTAGAGGGGGGGGAACCCAAGAGACCCAGTACTTC.

This clonotype was recorded many times. The rearrangement joins TRBV27 to TRBJ2-1, with TRBD2 matching 13 bases. This CDR3 contains 15 residues. Germline V CDR1 and CDR2: MNHEY, SMNVEV (reference sequence). After removal of 6 bases from V and 5 bases from J, the junction contained 4 bases not matched to a gene. The CDR3 reads CASSLTSGGDNEQFF. CDR3 coding DNA: TGTGCCAGCAGCCTCACTAGCGGGGGGGACAATGAGCAGTTCTTC.

The table lists this clonotype with many counts. The germline gene is not matched at one end of the junction; a read error may be the cause. The chain recombines TRBV12-3 or TRBV12-4 with TRBJ2-2; 10 bases map to TRBD2. CDR3 length equals 15 residues. The DNA of the CDR3 is TGTGCCAGCAGGTCGGGACTAGCGAAAACCGGGGAGCTGTTTTTT. It is translated as CASRSGLAKTGELFF.

This clonotype was seen many times. The V gene is TRBV3-1, the J gene TRBJ2-7; D is ambiguous. Germline V CDR1 and CDR2: LGHDT, YNNKEL (reference sequence). The length of the CDR3 is 15 residues. Trimming left V 0 bases short and J 6 bases short, with 15 bases between. The CDR3 loop reads CASSQDHGQASEQYF. CDR3 bases: TGTGCCAGCAGCCAAGATCACGGGCAGGCGTCCGAGCAGTACTTC.

This clonotype was seen more than once but under ten times. The chain has TRBV5-1 and TRBJ1-4, with 8 bases identical to TRBD1. The CDR3 consists of 14 residues. Germline assignment: CDR1 SGHRS and CDR2 YFSETQ. Trimming at V came to 2 bases and at J to 5 bases, leaving 2 bases not matched to a gene. In nucleotides, the CDR3 is TGCGCCAGCAGCTTACGGACAGGGAATGAAAAACTGTTTTTT. Translating gives CASSLRTGNEKLFF.

This clonotype was counted at least ten times. The V and J genes are TRBV12-3 or TRBV12-4 and TRBJ1-5; D is unresolved. V lost 7 bases and J lost 9, with 13 bases in between. The CDR3 sequence is 12 residues long. The CDR3 loop reads CASNTPTGPQHF. The CDR3 bases are TGTGCCAGCAATACCCCCACCGGGCCCCAGCATTTT.

This clonotype was seen many times. The chain employs TRBV12-3 or TRBV12-4 and TRBJ2-1; no reliable D call. There are 12 residues in the CDR3. The V end lost 8 bases, the J end lost 7 bases, and 12 bases lay between the germline ends. The CDR3 here is CASDGWGNEQFF. CDR3 nucleotides: TGTGCCAGCGATGGGTGGGGTAATGAGCAGTTCTTC.

The chain couples TRBV5-1 to TRBJ1-1; weak D call: TRBD1 (5 bases). CDR1 is SGHRS and CDR2 is YFSETQ in the germline V gene. The V end was cut by 4 bases, the J end by 2 bases, with 18 bases between. This CDR3 has 16 amino acids. DNA of the CDR3: TGCGCCAGCAGCCCCGGGGCAGCCAGGGTTAACACTGAAGCTTTCTTT. Amino acids: CASSPGAARVNTEAFF.

This clonotype was seen a handful of times. The chain has TRBV6-1 and TRBJ2-5; TRBD2 matches at 16 bases. Germline CDR1 MNHNS, CDR2 SASEGT. The V and J ends lost 6 bases and 5 bases, in that order; junction bases with no gene match: 15. The CDR3 is 19 amino acids. The CDR3 nucleotides are TGTGCCAGCAGCGGGACTAGCGGGAGGGCCCGAGTAGATCAGGAGACCCAGTACTTC. Translated: CASSGTSGRARVDQETQYF.

This clonotype was counted many times. The chain links TRBV6-2 or TRBV6-3 to TRBJ1-4; D call uncertain. CDR3 length equals 14 residues. The V and J ends lost 2 bases and 10 bases respectively, with 14 bases between them. Germline V CDR1 and CDR2: MNHEY, SVGEGT. The CDR3 DNA sequence: TGTGCCAGCAGTTACCCAGAGGCGACGGGAAAACTGTTTTTT. Translating gives CASSYPEATGKLFF.

The chain recombines TRBV10-2 with TRBJ2-1; 7 bases line up with TRBD1. The V gene's germline CDR1 is WSHSY and CDR2 SAAADI. This CDR3 is 14 amino acids long. After removal of 9 bases from V and 8 bases from J, the junction contained 13 bases not matched to a gene. Here the CDR3 reads CASYTRQGTDEQFF. DNA of the CDR3: TGCGCCAGTTACACCCGACAGGGAACCGATGAGCAGTTCTTC.

This clonotype turned up a few times. The chain employs TRBV10-3 and TRBJ2-2; D possibly corresponds to TRBD2 (6 bases). Trimming left V 6 bases short and J 1 base short, with 18 bases between. This CDR3 region has 17 residues. The germline CDR1 and CDR2 sequences are ENHRY and SYGVKD. CDR3 sequence (DNA): TGTGCCATCAGGGGAGACACGGGACTCTGGAACACCGGGGAGCTGTTTTTT. It yields the protein CAIRGDTGLWNTGELFF.

This clonotype was counted between two and nine times. The gene calls are TRBV29-1 and TRBJ2-1; D possibly corresponds to TRBD2 (6 bases). Trimming pared 3 bases from V and 2 bases from J, leaving 14 bases between. The CDR3 has 15 residues. Germline V gives CDR1 SQVTM, CDR2 ANQGSEA. The CDR3 coding sequence is TGCAGCGTTGATTATAGGAGGGCCCCCTACAATGAGCAGTTCTTC. Its translation is CSVDYRRAPYNEQFF.

V gene TRBV12-3 or TRBV12-4 combines with J gene TRBJ1-4, with D perhaps matching TRBD1 (5 bases). The V and J ends lost 6 bases and 8 bases respectively, with 19 bases between them. The CDR3 runs to 15 residues. The CDR3 protein is CASSQPGPTEEKLFF. The CDR3 bases are TGTGCCAGCAGCCAACCGGGACCGACAGAAGAAAAACTGTTTTTT.

This clonotype came up many times. The genes are TRBV12-3 or TRBV12-4 and TRBJ2-1; 10 bases line up with TRBD2. Trimming cost V 4 bases and J 7 bases; bases outside gene matches: 7. The CDR3 has 15 residues. CDR3: CASSSPTSGWNEQFF. The CDR3 bases are TGTGCCAGCAGTTCCCCGACTAGCGGGTGGAATGAGCAGTTCTTC.